This TCR beta chain derives from a study of chemoradiotherapy in HPV16-positive cancers. Between the trimmed V and J ends, which lost 1 base and 9 bases, there was a span of 13 bases. This CDR3 is built from 14 residues. Germline CDR1 reads LGHNA; CDR2 reads YSLEER. Only in-frame clones appear in the TCRdb table, and some are missing; sequencing was by immunoSEQ multiplex PCR. The sample gives roughly 1,700 clones, approximately 84% of which show up once; roughly a tenth is in the top ten. Whole-study results and caveats: Candidate HPV-specific clones and E7-related TCR motifs grew in tumor during treatment.

A word on this clone: Its antigen is currently unknown.

Specimen: tumor tissue, collected from a patient who underwent chemoradiotherapy. This sequence was found in a human donor with HPV-associated anogenital cancer. The chain recombines TRBV4-3 with TRBJ2-1, with D possibly matching TRBD1 (5 bases). The CDR3 sequence is CASSQGSGSGEQFF. The CDR3 nucleotides read TGCGCCAGCAGCCAAGGATCAGGGTCCGGTGAGCAGTTCTTC.